The entry below describes one T cell receptor beta chain. The data were obtained in a study of radiation and T cells in renal cell carcinoma. At the level of the study: Nephrectomy followed 15 Gy stereotactic body radiation by 4 weeks.

Profiling relied on immunoSEQ multiplex PCR, and the TCRdb table lists in-frame clones only, not all of them. The sample yields more than 100,000 clones, approximately 90% seen once. Time point noted: blood 2 weeks post-SBRT. Treatment noted: 15 Gy SBRT to primary tumor, nephrectomy 4 weeks later. After SBRT, blood was collected at 2 and 4 weeks, plus baseline. This renal cell carcinoma was of the clear cell type. Trimming left V 4 bases short and J 3 bases short, with 9 bases between. The CDR3 has 13 residues. Germline-derived CDR1 and CDR2 are SNHLY and FYNNEI. The specimen was blood, collected from a patient whose treatment included radiotherapy and nephrectomy. V usage is TRBV2 and J usage is TRBJ1-1; D perhaps matches TRBD1 (6 bases). The source of this sequence is a woman aged 70-85 years with renal cell carcinoma. Here the CDR3 DNA reads TGTGCCAGCAGTGGGGGGCTTTACACTGAAGCTTTCTTT. This gives the protein CASSGGLYTEAFF.